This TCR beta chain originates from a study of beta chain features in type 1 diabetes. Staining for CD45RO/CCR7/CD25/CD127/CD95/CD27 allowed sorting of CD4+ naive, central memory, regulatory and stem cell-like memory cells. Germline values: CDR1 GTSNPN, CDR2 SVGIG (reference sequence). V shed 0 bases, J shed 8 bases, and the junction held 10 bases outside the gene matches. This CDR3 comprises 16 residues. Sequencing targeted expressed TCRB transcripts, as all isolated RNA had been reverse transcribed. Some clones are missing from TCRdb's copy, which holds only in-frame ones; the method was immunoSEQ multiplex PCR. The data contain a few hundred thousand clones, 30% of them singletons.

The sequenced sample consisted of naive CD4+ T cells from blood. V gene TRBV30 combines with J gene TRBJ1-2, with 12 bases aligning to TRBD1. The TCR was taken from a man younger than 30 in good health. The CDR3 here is CAWSVLSGTGGLGYTF. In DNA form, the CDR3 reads TGTGCCTGGAGTGTACTTTCAGGGACAGGGGGCTTAGGCTACACCTTC. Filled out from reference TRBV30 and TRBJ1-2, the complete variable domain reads SQTIHQWPATLVQPVGSPLSLECTVEGTSNPNLYWYRQAAGRGLQLLFYSVGIGQISSEVPQNLSASRPQDRQFILSSKKLLLSDSGFYLCAWSVLSGTGGLGYTFGSGTRLTVV.